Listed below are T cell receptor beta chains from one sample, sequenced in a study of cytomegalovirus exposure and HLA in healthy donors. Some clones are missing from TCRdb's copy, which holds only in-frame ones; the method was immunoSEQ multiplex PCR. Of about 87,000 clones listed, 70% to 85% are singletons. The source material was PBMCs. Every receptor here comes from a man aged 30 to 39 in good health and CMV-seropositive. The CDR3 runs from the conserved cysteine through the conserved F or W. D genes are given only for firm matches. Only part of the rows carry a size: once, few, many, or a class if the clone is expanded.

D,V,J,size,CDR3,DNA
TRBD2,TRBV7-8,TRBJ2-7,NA,CASSPSRLAGVWVYEQYF,TGTGCCAGCAGCCCATCCAGACTAGCGGGAGTTTGGGTGTACGAGCAGTACTTC
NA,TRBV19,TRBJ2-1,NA,CASSMRGGASYNEQFF,TGTGCCAGTAGTATGAGGGGGGGGGCCTCGTACAATGAGCAGTTCTTC
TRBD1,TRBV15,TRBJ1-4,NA,CATSSQTQGAYEKLFF,TGTGCCACCAGCTCGCAAACCCAGGGGGCTTATGAAAAACTGTTTTTT
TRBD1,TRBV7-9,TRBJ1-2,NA,CASSLPAGTVYGYTF,TGTGCCAGCAGCTTGCCCGCCGGGACAGTCTATGGCTACACCTTC
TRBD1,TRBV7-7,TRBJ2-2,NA,CASSADRGDTGELFF,TGTGCCAGCAGCGCCGACAGGGGAGACACCGGGGAGCTGTTTTTT
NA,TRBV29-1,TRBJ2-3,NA,CSVMGGGGHDTQYF,TGCAGCGTTATGGGGGGAGGGGGGCATGATACGCAGTATTTT
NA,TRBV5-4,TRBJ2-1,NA,CASSFGGEQFF,TGTGCCAGCAGCTTTGGGGGGGAGCAGTTCTTC
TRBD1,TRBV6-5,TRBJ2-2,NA,CASSYSVTGTGELFF,TGTGCCAGCAGTTACAGCGTGACAGGGACCGGGGAGCTGTTTTTT
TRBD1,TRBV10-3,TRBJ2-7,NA,CAIRNPDRGSFVSYEQYF,TGTGCCATCAGGAATCCAGACAGGGGCTCCTTCGTCTCCTACGAGCAGTACTTC
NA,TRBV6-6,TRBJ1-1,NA,CASSYGRGPRNTEAFF,TGTGCCAGCAGTTACGGTAGAGGGCCCAGGAACACTGAAGCTTTCTTT
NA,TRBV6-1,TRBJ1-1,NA,CASSELKGGSTEAFF,TGTGCCAGCAGTGAATTGAAGGGCGGGAGCACTGAAGCTTTCTTT
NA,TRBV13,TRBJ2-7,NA,CASSLEGVSYEQYF,TGTGCCAGCAGCTTAGAAGGGGTATCCTACGAGCAGTACTTC
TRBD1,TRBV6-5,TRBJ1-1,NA,CATHRGRGPEAFF,TGTGCCACACACAGGGGGCGCGGGCCCGAAGCTTTCTTT
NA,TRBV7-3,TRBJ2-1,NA,CASSLSGASYNEQFF,TGTGCCAGCAGCTTATCAGGGGCCTCCTACAATGAGCAGTTCTTC
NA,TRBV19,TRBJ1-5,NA,CASSMGQANQPQNF,TGTGCCAGTAGTATGGGGCAGGCCAATCAGCCCCAGAATTTT
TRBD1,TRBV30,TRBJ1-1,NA,CAWTTGGRNTEAFF,TGTGCCTGGACCACAGGGGGTCGGAACACTGAAGCTTTCTTT
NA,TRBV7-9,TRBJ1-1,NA,CASSLGSGVGTEAFF,TGTGCCAGCAGCTTAGGGTCAGGGGTTGGCACTGAAGCTTTCTTT
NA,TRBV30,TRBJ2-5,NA,CAWSGDIQETQYF,TGTGCCTGGAGTGGGGACATACAAGAGACCCAGTACTTC
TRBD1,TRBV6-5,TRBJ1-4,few,CASSSTGEEKLFF,TGTGCCAGCAGTTCTACAGGGGAGGAAAAACTGTTTTTT
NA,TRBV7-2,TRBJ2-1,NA,CASSIRRGTNEQFF,TGTGCCAGCAGCATCCGACGGGGGACCAATGAGCAGTTCTTC
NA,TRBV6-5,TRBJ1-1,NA,CASSYGIGDMNTEAFF,TGTGCCAGCAGTTACGGGATCGGGGATATGAACACTGAAGCTTTCTTT
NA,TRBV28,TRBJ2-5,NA,CASTPPGREETQYF,TGTGCCAGCACCCCGCCCGGCAGGGAAGAGACCCAGTACTTC
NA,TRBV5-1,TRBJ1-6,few,CASSQQPGPTRSPLHF,TGCGCCAGCAGCCAGCAGCCGGGGCCGACTAGGTCACCCCTCCACTTT
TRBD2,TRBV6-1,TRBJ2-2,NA,CATQTPGGLGELFF,TGTGCCACCCAGACCCCGGGGGGACTCGGGGAGCTGTTTTTT
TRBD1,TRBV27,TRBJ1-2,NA,CASSSRTGRNGYTF,TGTGCCAGCAGTTCCCGGACAGGGAGGAATGGCTACACCTTC
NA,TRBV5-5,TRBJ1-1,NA,CASSLWGPTEAFF,TGTGCCAGCAGCTTGTGGGGGCCCACTGAAGCTTTCTTT
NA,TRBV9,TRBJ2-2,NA,CASSHRGGRGELFF,TGTGCCAGCAGTCATAGGGGGGGACGCGGGGAGCTGTTTTTT
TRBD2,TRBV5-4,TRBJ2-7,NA,CASSLSLGSGSGYEQYF,TGTGCCAGCAGCTTGAGCTTGGGTAGCGGGAGCGGTTACGAGCAGTACTTC
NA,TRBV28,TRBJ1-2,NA,CASSLWTAINYGYTF,TGTGCCAGCAGTTTATGGACAGCCATTAACTATGGCTACACCTTC
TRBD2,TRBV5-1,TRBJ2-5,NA,CASSLAGLAGGETQYF,TGCGCCAGCAGCTTGGCGGGACTAGCGGGGGGAGAGACCCAGTACTTC
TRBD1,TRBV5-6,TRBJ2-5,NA,CATVPGQGAEGEETQYF,TGTGCCACTGTCCCGGGACAGGGGGCAGAGGGCGAGGAGACCCAGTACTTC
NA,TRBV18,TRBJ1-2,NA,CASSPPGARNNYGYTF,TGTGCCAGCTCACCACCGGGGGCTCGAAACAACTATGGCTACACCTTC
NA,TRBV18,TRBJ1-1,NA,CASSPEEAGTTEAFF,TGTGCCAGCTCACCAGAGGAAGCCGGGACAACTGAAGCTTTCTTT
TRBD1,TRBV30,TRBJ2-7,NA,CAWSVGQGREHKGEQYF,TGTGCCTGGAGTGTTGGACAGGGGAGGGAGCATAAGGGCGAGCAGTACTTC
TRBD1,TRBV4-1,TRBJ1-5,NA,CASSQGDSYSNQPQHF,TGCGCCAGCAGCCAAGGGGACAGTTATAGCAATCAGCCCCAGCATTTT
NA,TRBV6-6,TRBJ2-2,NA,CASTPGQITGELFF,TGTGCCAGCACCCCCGGACAGATCACCGGGGAGCTGTTTTTT
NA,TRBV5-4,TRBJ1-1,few,CASSVRTDNTEAFF,TGTGCCAGCAGCGTACGGACAGACAACACTGAAGCTTTCTTT
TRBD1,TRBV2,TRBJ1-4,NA,CASSRGQGGEKLFF,TGTGCCAGCAGTAGGGGGCAGGGGGGCGAAAAACTGTTTTTT
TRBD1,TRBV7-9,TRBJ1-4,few,CASSPVGQLNEKLFF,TGTGCCAGCAGCCCGGTGGGACAGCTTAATGAAAAACTGTTTTTT
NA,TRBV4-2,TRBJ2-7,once,CASSQTTVFSYEQYF,TGTGCCAGCAGCCAAACGACAGTGTTCTCCTACGAGCAGTACTTC
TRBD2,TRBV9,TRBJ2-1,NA,CASSVEGLALDEQFF,TGTGCCAGCAGCGTAGAGGGACTAGCGTTAGATGAGCAGTTCTTC
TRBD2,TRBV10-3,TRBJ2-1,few,CAISQRGAYNEQFF,TGTGCCATCAGCCAACGGGGGGCCTACAATGAGCAGTTCTTC